These T cell receptor beta chains were read from a single sample in a study of PD-1 blockade in classical Hodgkin lymphoma. Generated by immunoSEQ multiplex PCR, the TCRdb table keeps only in-frame clones and is missing some. Of roughly 30,000 clones detected, roughly four fifths appear once; the ten largest clones hold 15% to 20%. Specimen: peripheral blood mononuclear cells (PBMCs), collected before the fourth cycle of nivolumab. The receptor source for this set is a human donor with classical Hodgkin lymphoma. CDR3s include the opening cysteine and the closing phenylalanine or tryptophan. Each record gives: D gene, J gene, clone size, V gene, CDR3 protein, CDR3 DNA. D genes are given only for firm matches. Clone sizes are given selectively: once, few, many, or a class where the clone is expanded.

NA | TRBJ1-4 | once | TRBV18 | CASSPRPTRRDEKLFF | TGTGCCAGCTCACCACGTCCGACACGGCGGGATGAAAAACTGTTTTTT
TRBD1 | TRBJ1-5 | NA | TRBV19 | CASSTGQTYSQPQHF | TGTGCCAGTAGCACGGGACAGACGTATAGTCAGCCCCAGCATTTT
NA | TRBJ1-2 | NA | TRBV7-2 | CASSLEAVLPNYGYTF | TGTGCCAGCAGCTTAGAAGCAGTACTTCCCAACTATGGCTACACCTTC
NA | TRBJ1-1 | NA | TRBV7-2 | CASSQAPNTEAFF | TGTGCCAGCAGCCAGGCCCCGAACACTGAAGCTTTCTTT
NA | TRBJ1-1 | NA | TRBV27 | CASSPGTSTEAFF | TGTGCCAGCAGTCCTGGGACTTCGACTGAAGCTTTCTTT
TRBD1 | TRBJ1-2 | NA | TRBV7-2 | CASSRDRTLYGYTF | TGTGCCAGCAGCCGGGACAGGACCCTCTATGGCTACACCTTC
TRBD1 | TRBJ2-4 | NA | TRBV5-1 | CASSKTGAEVKNIQYF | TGCGCCAGCAGCAAAACAGGGGCAGAGGTCAAAAACATTCAGTACTTC
NA | TRBJ1-5 | NA | TRBV19 | CASSIPSNQPQHF | TGTGCCAGTAGTATCCCCAGCAATCAGCCCCAGCATTTT
NA | TRBJ1-4 | NA | TRBV7-9 | CASSLMGATNEKLFF | TGTGCCAGCAGCTTAATGGGCGCAACTAATGAAAAACTGTTTTTT
NA | TRBJ1-1 | NA | TRBV11-3 | CASESGLSNTEAFF | TGTGCCAGCGAATCGGGACTTAGCAACACTGAAGCTTTCTTT
TRBD2 | TRBJ2-1 | NA | TRBV30 | CAWSTGGGYNEQFF | TGTGCCTGGAGTACGGGGGGAGGGTACAATGAGCAGTTCTTC
NA | TRBJ2-3 | few | TRBV9 | CASSVEGAQTDTQYF | TGTGCCAGCAGCGTAGAAGGGGCACAAACAGATACGCAGTATTTT
TRBD2 | TRBJ2-2 | NA | TRBV10-3 | CAISGTRGTGELFF | TGTGCCATCAGCGGGACTAGGGGGACCGGGGAGCTGTTTTTT
NA | TRBJ2-2 | NA | TRBV9 | CASSPSNTGELFF | TGTGCCAGCAGCCCATCGAACACCGGGGAGCTGTTTTTT
NA | TRBJ2-5 | NA | TRBV7-9 | CASSLVEETQYF | TGTGCCAGCAGCTTAGTGGAGGAGACCCAGTACTTC
NA | TRBJ1-1 | NA | TRBV7-3 | CASSLRHGPYEAFF | TGTGCCAGCAGCTTAAGGCACGGACCTTACGAAGCTTTCTTT
NA | TRBJ1-1 | NA | TRBV6-6 | CASSYSGRAVPEAFF | TGTGCCAGCAGTTACTCCGGCAGGGCAGTACCTGAAGCTTTCTTT
NA | TRBJ1-4 | NA | TRBV27 | CASSFWWANEKLFF | TGTGCCAGCAGTTTTTGGTGGGCTAATGAAAAACTGTTTTTT
NA | TRBJ1-2 | NA | TRBV2 | CASSEAEIGVGYTF | TGTGCCAGCAGTGAAGCAGAAATCGGGGTCGGCTACACCTTC
NA | TRBJ1-2 | NA | TRBV5-6 | CASSLFTGNYGYTF | TGTGCCAGCAGCTTGTTTACGGGGAACTATGGCTACACCTTC